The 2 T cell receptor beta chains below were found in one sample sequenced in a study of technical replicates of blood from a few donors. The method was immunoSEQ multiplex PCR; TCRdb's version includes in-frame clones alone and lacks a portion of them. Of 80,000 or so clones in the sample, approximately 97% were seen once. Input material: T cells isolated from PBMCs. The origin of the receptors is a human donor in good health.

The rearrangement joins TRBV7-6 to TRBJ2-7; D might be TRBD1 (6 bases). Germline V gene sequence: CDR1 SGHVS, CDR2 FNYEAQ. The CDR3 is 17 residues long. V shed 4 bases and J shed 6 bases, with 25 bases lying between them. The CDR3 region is CASSSGIGSTGTAEQYF. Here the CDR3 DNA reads TGTGCCAGCAGCTCAGGTATTGGCTCGACAGGTACGGCCGAGCAGTACTTC.

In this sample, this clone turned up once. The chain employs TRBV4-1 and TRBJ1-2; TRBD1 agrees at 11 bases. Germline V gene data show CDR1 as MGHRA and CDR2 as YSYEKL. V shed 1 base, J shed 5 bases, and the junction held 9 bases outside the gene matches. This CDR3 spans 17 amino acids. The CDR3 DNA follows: TGCGCCAGCAGCCAAGTAGAGGCCGGGACAGGGGGATATGGCTACACCTTC. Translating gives CASSQVEAGTGGYGYTF.